Each of the 15 T cell receptor beta chains below was sequenced from the same sample in a study of beta chain features in type 1 diabetes. What these receptors recognize is not known. Regarding the study as a whole: Significant though moderate, a shortening of TCRB CDR3s appeared in all four CD4+ subsets of Type 1 diabetes patients.

The entirety of the isolated RNA underwent reverse transcription, so expressed TCRB transcripts were sequenced. Repertoires were generated with immunoSEQ multiplex PCR, while TCRdb's copy carries only in-frame clones and drops some. The table records more than 95,000 clones, roughly 17% of them present only once. Input material: central memory CD4+ T cells from blood. These receptor sequences come from a man younger than 35 with type 1 diabetes.

CDR3 in DNA: TGTGCCAGCAGTCTTACTCCTACGACAGGGACTTCGGTGGAGACCCAGTACTTC. Translated: CASSLTPTTGTSVETQYF. The chain has TRBV27 and TRBJ2-5; D perhaps matches TRBD1 (7 bases). Germline assignment: CDR1 MNHEY and CDR2 SMNVEV (reference sequence). The ends were cut back, 5 bases at V and 5 bases at J, with 27 bases in the middle. This CDR3 has 18 residues.

A note on this clone: It differs at one base from a far larger clone, so likely a read error. The genes are TRBV7-2 and TRBJ2-2; 8 nucleotides align to TRBD2. V was clipped by 5 bases and J by 1 base; unmatched bases: 15. This CDR3 region has 19 residues. Germline assignment: CDR1 SGHTA and CDR2 FQGNSA. The CDR3 nucleotides read TGTGCCAGCAGCCAAGATAGGGCGACGAGCGGGGGGAACACCGGGGAGCTGTTTTTT. Encoded protein: CASSQDRATSGGNTGELFF.

The chain joins TRBV30 to TRBJ2-5; D perhaps matches TRBD1 (5 bases). Germline CDR1 reads GTSNPN; CDR2 reads SVGIG (reference sequence). The CDR3 is 16 residues long. V shed 0 bases and J shed 4 bases, with 18 bases lying between them. This CDR3 reads CAWSVGQGIRRETQYF. For the CDR3, the DNA is TGTGCCTGGAGTGTAGGCCAGGGTATCCGGAGAGAGACCCAGTACTTC.

This clone was seen a few times. V and J are TRBV5-6 and TRBJ1-1; TRBD1 aligns across 7 bases. The V gene's germline CDR1 is SGHDT and CDR2 YYEEEE. V shed 3 bases and J 3 bases; nucleotides not matched to a gene: 5. The CDR3 contains 14 residues. The CDR3 DNA reads as TGTGCCAGCAGCTCACAGGGGAGGGACACTGAAGCTTTCTTT. Translated, it gives CASSSQGRDTEAFF.

This clone has only a few counts. The rearrangement joins TRBV4-2 to TRBJ2-5; either TRBD1 or TRBD2 may fit D (6 bases each). Trimming shortened V by 0 bases and J by 5 bases, and 16 bases separated the two germline ends. The CDR3 loop spans 16 amino acids. Germline assignment: CDR1 LGHNA and CDR2 YNFKEQ. Here the CDR3 DNA reads TGTGCCAGCAGCCAAGAGGCGAGGGGGGCTCAGGAGACCCAGTACTTC. Protein product: CASSQEARGAQETQYF.

This sequence joins TRBV7-2 and TRBJ2-1; 11 bases are a match to TRBD2. The CDR3 consists of 17 residues. Per germline, CDR1 SGHTA and CDR2 FQGNSA. The V gene end was trimmed by 0 bases and the J gene end by 4 bases; junction bases not matched to a gene: 5. CDR3 nucleotides: TGTGCCAGCAGCTTAGCGACTAGCGGGACCTGGTACAATGAGCAGTTCTTC. Translating gives CASSLATSGTWYNEQFF.

The chain carries TRBV2 and TRBJ2-2, with 8 bases aligning to TRBD2. There are 14 residues in the CDR3. V lost 6 bases and J lost 1; bases outside the gene matches: 1. From germline, CDR1 is SNHLY and CDR2 FYNNEI. The CDR3 DNA follows: TGTGCCAGCAGACTAGCGGAGAACACCGGGGAGCTGTTTTTT. It is translated as CASRLAENTGELFF.

This clone has a handful of counts. The chain employs TRBV5-6 and TRBJ2-6; D is unclear. V was shortened by 4 bases and J by 0 bases, with 8 bases between the two germline ends. This CDR3 has 15 amino acids. Germline V gene sequence: CDR1 SGHDT, CDR2 YYEEEE. For the CDR3, the DNA is TGTGCCAGCAGCCATAGACCCTCTGGGGCCAACGTCCTGACTTTC. This encodes CASSHRPSGANVLTF.

The chain links TRBV6-5 to TRBJ2-5; TRBD1 agrees at 9 bases. The J call may be faulty, since TRBJ2-7 better matches the DNA end. The CDR3 has 13 residues. Per the germline V gene, CDR1 is MNHEY and CDR2 is SVGAGI. The CDR3 DNA reads TGTGCCAGCAGTCAAGGGACAGGGTACGAGCAGTACTTC. This codes for CASSQGTGYEQYF.

This clone has just a few counts. The gene calls are TRBV30 and TRBJ2-5; possibly TRBD1 for D (7 bases). Germline lookup yields CDR1 GTSNPN and CDR2 SVGIG (reference sequence). The CDR3 totals 14 residues. The V and J ends lost 3 bases and 5 bases respectively, with 16 bases between them. In nucleotides, the CDR3 is TGTGCCTGGAGGGCTCAGGGGGACTCGGAGACCCAGTACTTC. Translated: CAWRAQGDSETQYF.

In this sample, this clone turned up a few times. The V gene is TRBV5-1, the J gene TRBJ2-5; D is perhaps TRBD1 (6 bases). Germline assignment: CDR1 SGHRS and CDR2 YFSETQ. Trimming cost V 4 bases and J 2 bases, with 12 bases left between them. The CDR3 is made up of 14 amino acids. The CDR3 loop is CASSTTGRQETQYF. CDR3 in DNA: TGCGCCAGCAGCACGACAGGTAGACAAGAGACCCAGTACTTC.

This clone has just a few counts. The gene calls are TRBV15 and TRBJ2-7; D not resolved. Germline V CDR1 and CDR2: LNHNV, YYDKDF (reference sequence). CDR3 length: 13 residues. The V end was cut by 0 bases, the J end by 10 bases, with 13 bases between. The CDR3 is CATSRDATSAQYF. DNA of the CDR3: TGTGCCACCAGCAGAGATGCAACATCTGCTCAGTACTTC. Full variable domain (missing parts from reference TRBV15 and TRBJ2-7): DAMVIQNPRYQVTQFGKPVTLSCSQTLNHNVMYWYQQKSSQAPKLLFHYYDKDFNNEADTPDNFQSRRPNTSFCFLDIRSPGLGDTAMYLCATSRDATSAQYFGPGTRLTVT.

In this sample, this clone turned up a few times. CDR3 loop: CASSQGGFQETQYF. In DNA, the CDR3 is TGCGCCAGCAGCCAGGGGGGTTTCCAAGAGACCCAGTACTTC. The gene calls are TRBV4-3 and TRBJ2-5; a possible D gene is TRBD2 (6 bases). V was shortened by 3 bases and J by 1 base, with 9 bases between the two germline ends. Germline V CDR1 and CDR2: LGHNA, YSLEER. This CDR3 is 14 amino acids long.

The rearrangement joins TRBV19 to TRBJ1-1, with D unclear. CDR1 is LNHDA, CDR2 SQIVND, per germline (reference sequence). V gave up 5 bases and J gave up 1 base, with 8 bases separating them. The CDR3 totals 13 residues. The CDR3 nucleotides read TGTGCCAGTAGTCCCCGACAGAACACTGAAGCTTTCTTT. It specifies CASSPRQNTEAFF.

As concerns this clone: Other DNA sequences in the same sample also yield this CDR3. The V gene is TRBV11-2, the J gene TRBJ2-3; D remains ambiguous. CDR1 is SGHAT, CDR2 FQNNGV, per germline. The CDR3 runs to 14 residues. The V end was cut by 5 bases, the J end by 1 base, with 10 bases between. CDR3 protein: CASSPIVGTDTQYF. The CDR3 DNA sequence: TGTGCCAGCAGCCCCATAGTAGGCACAGATACGCAGTATTTT.